This TCR beta chain was sequenced during a study of T cells in Graves' hyperthyroidism and ophthalmopathy (dated by TCRdb to 2018 to 2020). The study in broad terms: Peripheral blood samples were taken at initial diagnosis, before any treatment was given. In addition, the study compared T-cell repertoires in thyroid tissue and in blood from five to seven Graves' hyperthyroidism patients. After sampling, hyperthyroidism patients received methimazole starting at 30 mg daily, and ophthalmopathy patients received high-dose intravenous methylprednisolone. The paper describes TCR Vbeta CDR3 sequencing of 135 peripheral blood samples, made up of approximately 40 ophthalmopathy patients, more than 70 hyperthyroidism patients and 17 progressor patients. The 100 discovery patients were randomly divided into training and test sets at a 7:3 ratio. Prospective prediction of ophthalmopathy was tested in an independent validation cohort consisting of some 19 hyperthyroidism patients and about 17 patients who later progressed to ophthalmopathy. To identify TCR V-J signatures that set the groups apart, the researchers used a discovery cohort of 100 or so patients, made up of 40 to 45 with Graves' ophthalmopathy and about 60 with stable Graves' hyperthyroidism. Results the study describes overall, beyond this receptor: During validation, the model predicted progression to ophthalmopathy a median of roughly six months ahead of onset, with just under 71% sensitivity and 72% to 85% specificity. A model built on a 13 V-J signature distinguished ophthalmopathy from stable hyperthyroidism, reaching approximately 89% sensitivity and around 81% specificity in cross-validation and 80%/75% in testing. No statistical method was used to set the sample size in advance, and investigators knew the group allocation. Most expanded thyroid clonotypes (frequency above 0.001) were also detected in blood, a finding suggesting that blood repertoires may reflect thyroid immune responses.

Moderately to severely active disease, a Clinical Activity Score of at least 3, a NOSPECS grade of at least 4, and a duration under 3 months were present in ophthalmopathy patients. Exclusion was applied to patients with uncontrolled infections, other autoimmune diseases, pregnancy or lactation. Diagnoses were established on the basis of clinical symptoms, serum thyroxine and TRAb, thyroid ultrasound, and orbital computed tomography. PBMCs were isolated from 7.5 to 10 ml of fresh peripheral blood by Ficoll-Paque density gradient centrifugation. Total RNA was extracted using Trizol reagent, and RNA quality was assessed on an Agilent 2100 Bioanalyzer. TCR beta CDR3 regions were amplified from RNA transcripts. For the first round of RT-PCR on the TCR CDR3, the HTBI primer set was used together with the Qiagen OneStep RT-PCR kit. Libraries were constructed in a second round of multiplex PCR, after which size selection and purification were performed. Libraries were sequenced paired-end with 100 bp reads on an Illumina HiSeq2000. For the original study's pipeline: SOAPnuke was used to process the raw data, removing reads that contained adapters or uncalled bases, had a mean Phred below 15, or lacked an exact match to the constant primer or identifier. High-quality paired reads were merged using COPE v1.2.5, and each unique nucleotide sequence was defined as a clonotype. MiTCR v1.1 was used to align clonotypes to the IMGT TRBV, TRBD and TRBJ reference segments. Only V-J combinations with frequency above 0.0001, covering about 99% of repertoires, were analysed. A TCS score was defined as the ratio between F50 (clonal expansion) and ExV (chaos), using BLOSUM62-based TCRdist between CDR3 peptides within each V-J. Welch's t-statistics and random forest reduced several hundred V-J features to around 14, which were used in a naive Bayes classifier (R e1071). TCRdb redid the processing of the public reads, applying fastp at Q25 and MiXCR, and retained in-frame beta chains. CDR3 protein duplicates are merged, each entry listing the most common genes and DNA. For this entry, the V and J calls and clone size follow TCRdb and not the study's own pipeline. Here the sample has 360,000 or so distinct CDR3 sequences; less than 20% occur a single time. The leading ten clones occupy roughly 15% of the sample.

This clonotype has ten or more counts. The antigen it recognizes is unknown. Base-call qualities are not available, and no considerably larger clone is one nucleotide away. This receptor was identified in a woman in her thirties or forties with Graves' ophthalmopathy. The sequencing input was blood.

Here the CDR3 is given as CASSIPLRNSLSGANVLTF. The bases read TGTGCCAGCAGCATCCCTCTCCGGAATTCTCTATCTGGGGCCAACGTCCTGACTTTC. Recombination connected TRBV6-2 or TRBV6-3 to TRBJ2-6; no D segment can be confidently identified. V is reduced by 6 bases and J by 1 base, leaving a spacing of 22 bases between them. CDR1 and CDR2, per the germline V gene, are MNHEY and SVGEGT. Including the terminal cysteine and phenylalanine, the CDR3 comprises 19 residues. Only CDR3 DNA remains: 57 bases, in frame from the first base.